One and the same sample provided the 25 T cell receptor beta chains below, sequenced in a study of post-analysis software for immune sequencing data (dated by TCRdb to about 2015). Study-level results and caveats: Patients showed significantly higher frequencies than controls for several TRBV segments, among them TRBV5-6, TRBV5-1 and TRBV20-1.

The method was PCR. Sequencing relied on an Illumina HiSeq 2500. Unique molecular identifiers were incorporated into TCR beta cDNA libraries to reduce PCR and sequencing biases. The public reads were quality trimmed at Q25 with fastp and then assembled into clones with MiXCR by TCRdb, keeping productive beta chains. Under each unique CDR3 protein, matching rows form one entry showing the most common genes and DNA. The sample table contains around 770,000 distinct CDR3 sequences; only one count was recorded for about 43% of them. The ten largest clonotypes hold 4.9% of the sample. These receptors have no known antigen. The source material was blood. The receptors stem from a girl between 5 and 17 years old with multiple sclerosis.

The table lists this clonotype with a few counts. The chain employs TRBV20-1 and TRBJ2-4; possibly TRBD1 for D (6 bases). This CDR3 region has 11 residues. From germline, CDR1 is DFQATT and CDR2 SNEGSKA (reference sequence). The germline V and J ends were trimmed by 5 bases and 9 bases, with 11 bases remaining between them. The CDR3 here is CSAFVGGIQYF. The CDR3 DNA is TGCAGTGCTTTCGTAGGGGGCATTCAGTACTTC.

This sequence joins TRBV24-1 and TRBJ2-3, with 8 bases lining up with TRBD1. The CDR3 contains 16 residues. The V gene end was trimmed by 4 bases and the J gene end by 2 bases; junction bases not matched to a gene: 7. Germline loops: CDR1 KGHDR, CDR2 SFDVKD. The CDR3 sequence: CATSDRQGPLTDTQYF. The CDR3 DNA sequence: TGTGCCACCAGTGACCGACAGGGGCCCCTCACAGATACGCAGTATTTT.

The chain employs TRBV6-5 and TRBJ2-7; maybe TRBD2 (6 bases). The J call is uncertain, as TRBJ2-5 better fits the DNA end. The CDR3 sequence is 13 residues long. Germline V gives CDR1 MNHEY, CDR2 SVGAGI. CDR3 protein: CASARGGPKTQYF. CDR3 in DNA: TGTGCCAGCGCCCGAGGAGGGCCAAAGACCCAGTACTTC.

V gene TRBV7-8 combines with J gene TRBJ2-3; maybe TRBD1 (6 bases). Germline CDR1 reads SGHVS; CDR2 reads FQNEAQ. The CDR3 runs 16 residues. V lost 5 bases to trimming and J lost 4 bases, with 19 bases between them. In nucleotides, the CDR3 is TGTGCCAGCAGCCCCTTGACCCGAGGGGGTCCAGATACGCAGTATTTT. The encoded protein is CASSPLTRGGPDTQYF.

Regarding this clonotype: A much bigger clone sits one base away, suggesting this may be a read error. The chain joins TRBV20-1 to TRBJ2-5; TRBD2 aligns across 9 bases. The CDR3 runs 14 residues. Germline V lookup: CDR1 DFQATT, CDR2 SNEGSKA (reference sequence). This CDR3 is CIARDRIAGVGQYF. The CDR3 nucleotides are TGCATTGCTAGAGATCGGATAGCGGGAGTAGGGCAGTACTTC.

The chain recombines TRBV6-5 with TRBJ1-2, with 12 bases aligning to TRBD1. The J segment lost 2 bases and the V segment lost 4 bases, leaving 2 bases of the junction unmatched. Germline assignment: CDR1 MNHEY and CDR2 SVGAGI. There are 15 residues in the CDR3. The CDR3 DNA reads as TGTGCCAGCAGTTTCGGGACAGGGGGCAACTATGGCTACACCTTC. Protein sequence: CASSFGTGGNYGYTF.

This chain links TRBV27 with TRBJ1-5, with D perhaps matching TRBD1 (5 bases). This CDR3 is built from 15 residues. Germline lookup yields CDR1 MNHEY and CDR2 SMNVEV (reference sequence). Trimming left V 5 bases short and J 1 base short, with 12 bases between. The CDR3 DNA reads as TGTGCCAGCAGTCCTCGCCCAGGGAGCAATCAGCCCCAGCATTTT. This codes for CASSPRPGSNQPQHF.

The chain couples TRBV5-5 to TRBJ2-7; 9 positions agree with TRBD1. CDR3 size: 13 residues. Germline CDR1 is SGHKS and CDR2 is YYEKEE (reference sequence). V was clipped by 7 bases and J by 5 bases; unmatched bases: 7. The CDR3 DNA reads as TGTGCCAGCGGGACAGGGCTTCAGGACGAGCAGTACTTC. It translates to CASGTGLQDEQYF.

V and J are TRBV6-1 and TRBJ2-5; D is perhaps TRBD1 (6 bases). Germline loops: CDR1 MNHNS, CDR2 SASEGT. The CDR3 extends over 13 amino acids. Trimming shortened V by 1 base and J by 4 bases, and 7 bases separated the two germline ends. DNA of the CDR3: TGTGCCAGCAGTGAAGGGGACATAGAGACCCAGTACTTC. It specifies CASSEGDIETQYF.

The V gene is TRBV7-9, the J gene TRBJ1-2; D possibly corresponds to TRBD1 (5 bases). Between the trimmed V and J ends, which lost 6 bases and 1 base, there was a span of 12 bases. Germline assignment: CDR1 SEHNR and CDR2 FQNEAQ (reference sequence). The CDR3 is made up of 14 amino acids. The CDR3 nucleotides are TGTGCCAGCAGGGGGGTTCCCAATAACTATGGCTACACCTTC. This encodes CASRGVPNNYGYTF.

This clonotype appeared a single time. The rearrangement joins TRBV4-2 to TRBJ2-7, with 7 bases matching TRBD1. Germline assignment: CDR1 LGHNA and CDR2 YNFKEQ. V dropped 1 base and J dropped 1; count of bases not matched to a gene: 10. This CDR3 is 17 amino acids long. CDR3 loop: CASSQGRTGVESYEQYF. In DNA form, the CDR3 reads TGTGCCAGCAGCCAAGGCCGGACAGGAGTAGAGTCCTACGAGCAGTACTTC.

There are a few counts of this clonotype. The chain links TRBV7-9 to TRBJ2-7; D remains ambiguous. The V gene's germline CDR1 is SEHNR and CDR2 FQNEAQ (reference sequence). V was shortened by 4 bases and J by 2 bases, with 12 bases between the two germline ends. The CDR3 spans 14 residues. CDR3: CASSSLVVTYEQYF. CDR3 DNA sequence: TGTGCCAGCAGCTCGCTAGTCGTAACCTACGAGCAGTACTTC.

This clonotype has more than one count but fewer than ten. The rearrangement uses TRBV29-1 and TRBJ2-1; D may correspond to TRBD1 or TRBD2 (5 bases each). Germline CDR1 is SQVTM and CDR2 is ANQGSEA. V shed 7 bases and J shed 4 bases, with 14 bases lying between them. CDR3 length: 13 residues. CDR3 protein: CSAGTAGYNEQFF. Written as DNA, the CDR3 is TGCAGCGCTGGGACGGCCGGATACAATGAGCAGTTCTTC.

The J gene is TRBJ2-5, the V gene TRBV12-3 or TRBV12-4; no clear D gene. The J call may be faulty, since TRBJ2-7 better matches the DNA end. This CDR3 region has 14 residues. DNA of the CDR3: TGTGCCAGCAGTTCCTCACAGCGAGACTACGAGCAGTACTTC. This encodes CASSSSQRDYEQYF.

The chain joins TRBV3-1 to TRBJ2-5; D may be TRBD1 (5 bases). CDR3 length equals 15 residues. The ends were cut back, 1 base at V and 1 base at J, with 10 bases in the middle. Per germline, CDR1 LGHDT and CDR2 YNNKEL (reference sequence). CDR3 region: CASSQGPGPQETQYF. As DNA, the CDR3 is TGTGCCAGCAGCCAAGGTCCAGGGCCCCAAGAGACCCAGTACTTC.

V gene TRBV6-1 combines with J gene TRBJ1-3, with 8 bases aligning to TRBD1. The germline V gene encodes CDR1 MNHNS and CDR2 SASEGT. The length of the CDR3 is 17 residues. The V gene end was trimmed by 4 bases and the J gene end by 0 bases; junction bases not matched to a gene: 8. Here the CDR3 DNA reads TGTGCCAGCAGTGCCCTGGGACAGGCTTACTCTGGAAACACCATATATTTT. This encodes CASSALGQAYSGNTIYF.

The rearrangement joins TRBV5-4 to TRBJ2-3; 13 bases agree with TRBD2. The CDR3 is 15 residues long. Germline CDR1 and CDR2: SGHNT and YYREEE (reference sequence). V shed 4 bases and J 6 bases; nucleotides not matched to a gene: 5. CDR3 sequence: CASSAGLAGLDTQYF. The CDR3, as DNA: TGTGCCAGCAGCGCGGGACTAGCGGGATTGGATACGCAGTATTTT.

There are a few counts of this clonotype. The chain uses TRBV3-1 and TRBJ2-4; possibly TRBD2 for D (5 bases). V was pared by 0 bases and J by 1 base, with 19 bases between. CDR3 length equals 19 residues. Per the germline V gene, CDR1 is LGHDT and CDR2 is YNNKEL (reference sequence). The CDR3 bases are TGTGCCAGCAGCCAAGAAAGAGGGCATGGGTTGTTGGCCAAAAACATTCAGTACTTC. It encodes CASSQERGHGLLAKNIQYF. The full variable domain, completed using reference TRBV3-1 and TRBJ2-4, is DTAVSQTPKYLVTQMGNDKSIKCEQNLGHDTMYWYKQDSKKFLKIMFSYNNKELIINETVPNRFSPKSPDKAHLNLHINSLELGDSAVYFCASSQERGHGLLAKNIQYFGAGTRLSVL.

The chain is built from TRBV7-9 and TRBJ2-7; D may correspond to TRBD1 or TRBD2 (7 bases each). CDR3 length: 18 residues. The ends were cut back, 5 bases at V and 3 bases at J, with 26 bases in the middle. In germline, CDR1 is SEHNR, CDR2 FQNEAQ (reference sequence). DNA of the CDR3: TGTGCCAGCAGCACTCCCTCCTCAGGGGGGGTGGGGTACTACGAGCAGTACTTC. This codes for CASSTPSSGGVGYYEQYF.

The genes are TRBV20-1 and TRBJ2-1; D gene uncertain. Per germline, CDR1 DFQATT and CDR2 SNEGSKA (reference sequence). This CDR3 region has 11 residues. Trimming shortened V by 2 bases and J by 10 bases, and 9 bases separated the two germline ends. The CDR3 is CSARMGSEQFF. The DNA of the CDR3 is TGCAGTGCTAGAATGGGAAGCGAGCAGTTCTTC.

Only a few counts were recorded for this clonotype. The gene calls are TRBV7-3 and TRBJ2-1; D is unclear. CDR1 is SGHTA, CDR2 FQGTGA, per germline. Trimming removed 5 bases at V and 9 bases at J, with 17 bases between. The length of the CDR3 is 14 residues. The chain's CDR3 is CASSTTPESGEQFF. In DNA form, the CDR3 reads TGTGCCAGCAGCACTACCCCTGAGTCCGGTGAGCAGTTCTTC.

This clonotype was found a few times. This chain uses TRBV12-3 or TRBV12-4 with TRBJ2-7, with 13 bases identical to TRBD2. The last part of the DNA fits TRBJ2-5 better; the J call may be wrong. The CDR3 runs to 18 residues. In nucleotides, the CDR3 is TGTGCCAGCAGTTTAAGTGGACTAGCGGGAGTTGAGGGAGAGACCCAGTACTTC. Encoded protein: CASSLSGLAGVEGETQYF.

The rearrangement joins TRBV7-2 to TRBJ2-1; 14 bases align to TRBD2. There are 16 residues in the CDR3. V was clipped by 5 bases and J by 6 bases; unmatched bases: 6. Germline CDR1 is SGHTA and CDR2 is FQGNSA. CDR3: CASSMTSGRAGNEQFF. CDR3 DNA: TGTGCCAGCAGCATGACTAGCGGGAGGGCCGGCAATGAGCAGTTCTTC.

The CDR3 DNA reads TGTGCCAGCAGCACAGACAGGGTAAATCAGCCCCAGCATTTT. This translates into CASSTDRVNQPQHF. V usage is TRBV5-5 and J usage is TRBJ1-5; TRBD1 matches at 7 bases. In germline, CDR1 is SGHKS, CDR2 YYEKEE (reference sequence). J lost 4 bases, V lost 4 bases, and 5 bases had no gene match. The CDR3 is 14 residues long.

The chain has TRBV12-3 or TRBV12-4 and TRBJ2-2, with 12 bases lining up with TRBD2. V lost 3 bases and J lost 1; bases outside the gene matches: 3. This CDR3 is built from 17 residues. Here the CDR3 reads CASSFTGLAGNTGELFF. CDR3 nucleotide sequence: TGTGCCAGCAGTTTTACGGGACTAGCGGGGAACACCGGGGAGCTGTTTTTT.